This T cell receptor beta chain was captured by sequencing in a study of blood T cell repertoires in COVID-19. Study information: Spain, Italy and the United States supplied samples that represented acute and convalescent COVID-19.

Using immunoSEQ multiplex PCR, the repertoire was profiled, and TCRdb retains in-frame clones only, with some absent. In the table there are approximately 40,000 clones, around 86% of which are singletons. This CDR3 comprises 15 residues. V lost 5 bases and J lost 6, with 20 bases in between. Germline CDR1 reads MNHEY; CDR2 reads SVGEGT. Source material: peripheral blood. The chain uses TRBV6-2 or TRBV6-3 and TRBJ2-7; possible D gene TRBD1, 7 bases. The receptor's source is a human donor in a cohort sampled during active COVID-19. CDR3 in amino acids: CASSNRGLGKSEQYF. The CDR3 DNA reads TGTGCCAGCAGTAACAGGGGACTGGGGAAGTCCGAGCAGTACTTC.